One and the same sample provided the 7 T cell receptor beta chains below, sequenced in a study of cytomegalovirus exposure and HLA in healthy donors. With 60 Vbeta and 13 Jbeta primers, the PCR was carried out. Assay: immunoSEQ multiplex PCR; the TCRdb copy retains only in-frame clones and omits some. The profile shows under 150,000 clones, more than 70% of them singletons. The sequenced sample consisted of PBMCs. All receptors derive from a human donor in good health.

In its sample, this clone was seen a few times. This chain uses TRBV6-4 with TRBJ2-1; 7 nucleotides line up with TRBD1. The CDR3 runs to 14 residues. Trimming took 3 bases from V and 3 from J; bases not matched to a gene: 2. Germline CDR1 and CDR2: MRHNA and SNTAGT. The chain's CDR3 is CASSDAGGYNEQFF. The CDR3 DNA is TGTGCCAGCAGTGATGCAGGGGGCTACAATGAGCAGTTCTTC.

The chain has TRBV4-1 and TRBJ2-7; 9 nucleotides match TRBD1. Per germline, CDR1 MGHRA and CDR2 YSYEKL. J was trimmed by 3 bases and V by 2 bases; bases with no gene match: 5. This CDR3 has 15 residues. The DNA for the CDR3 is TGCGCCAGCAGCCAACTAAGGGGACAGGGCTACGAGCAGTACTTC. It yields the protein CASSQLRGQGYEQYF.

The chain is built from TRBV5-4 and TRBJ1-2; a possible D gene is TRBD1 (5 bases). Per the germline V gene, CDR1 is SGHNT and CDR2 is YYREEE (reference sequence). The CDR3 contains 15 residues. Trimming removed 1 base from V and 6 bases from J, with 16 bases in between. The CDR3 sequence is CASSLNTGGMNGYTF. As DNA, the CDR3 is TGTGCCAGCAGCTTGAATACAGGCGGGATGAATGGCTACACCTTC. The full variable domain, in which reference TRBV5-4 and TRBJ1-2 provide the parts outside the CDR3, is ETGVTQSPTHLIKTRGQQVTLRCSSQSGHNTVSWYQQALGQGPQFIFQYYREEENGRGNFPPRFSGLQFPNYSSELNVNALELDDSALYLCASSLNTGGMNGYTFGSGTRLTVV.

V usage is TRBV7-8 and J usage is TRBJ1-1; weak D call: TRBD1 (5 bases). V was shortened by 6 bases and J by 0 bases, with 11 bases between the two germline ends. The CDR3 runs 14 residues. Germline loops: CDR1 SGHVS, CDR2 FQNEAQ. Written as DNA, the CDR3 is TGTGCCAGCAGTGGGGCGTCATTGAACACTGAAGCTTTCTTT. This translates into CASSGASLNTEAFF.

This chain's CDR3 is CARSHHRGPEKLFF. The DNA for the CDR3 is TGTGCCAGAAGCCATCACCGGGGTCCTGAAAAACTGTTTTTT. This chain links TRBV5-3 with TRBJ1-4; D unresolved. TRBV5-3 is annotated as an ORF whose role is uncertain. The CDR3 has 14 amino acids. The V end lost 4 bases, the J end lost 7 bases, and 14 bases lay between the germline ends.

V usage is TRBV11-3 and J usage is TRBJ2-1, with TRBD2 matching 11 bases. The V gene end was trimmed by 5 bases and the J gene end by 5 bases; junction bases not matched to a gene: 8. The germline CDR1 and CDR2 sequences are SGHNT and YENEEA. This CDR3 region has 16 residues. For the CDR3, the DNA is TGTGCCAGCAGCCCGACTAGCGGGGAATGGAACAATGAGCAGTTCTTC. The encoded protein is CASSPTSGEWNNEQFF.

CDR3 DNA sequence: TGTGCCAGTAGTCTCTGGTCCGGGAACACTGAAGCTTTCTTT. Its translation is CASSLWSGNTEAFF. The gene calls are TRBV19 and TRBJ1-1, with D unclear. Per germline, CDR1 LNHDA and CDR2 SQIVND (reference sequence). The CDR3 loop spans 14 amino acids. Trimming shortened V by 5 bases and J by 1 base, and 11 bases separated the two germline ends.